Listed below are T cell receptor beta chains from one sample, sequenced in a study of glioma-infiltrating T cells. TCRdb reprocessed the multiplex PCR reads via MiXCR and lists one record per CDR3 protein. The table includes tens of thousands of distinct CDR3 sequences, 20% to 25% detected once. Sequences were obtained from glioma tissue, nonneoplastic brain tissue, or PBMCs (not recorded which). The source is a human donor with low-grade glioma or glioblastoma, undergoing nonglioma brain surgery, or in good health (not recorded which). Each CDR3 is given with its conserved first and last residue. The order of the fields is V gene, D gene, J gene, clone size, CDR3 DNA, CDR3 protein. A D gene is named only where the DNA matches it firmly. The listing skips clone size in some rows; elsewhere it reads once, few, many or a size class.

TRBV12-3/TRBV12-4	-	TRBJ1-2	many	TGTGCCAGCAGTTTTAATGTCCGGGACGGATATGGCTACACCTTC	CASSFNVRDGYGYTF
TRBV12-3/TRBV12-4	-	TRBJ2-3	few	TGTGCCAGCAGTTCGTTGGCGGGGATTAGCACAGATACGCAGTATTTT	CASSSLAGISTDTQYF
TRBV11-1	TRBD1	TRBJ2-1	few	TGTGCCAGCAGCTTGGCATCGGGGACAGGGGGGTTGAACAATGAGCAGTTCTTC	CASSLASGTGGLNNEQFF
TRBV24-1	-	TRBJ1-5	many	TGTGCCACCAGTGAAGTCCAGGACGAAAATCAGCCCCAGCATTTT	CATSEVQDENQPQHF
TRBV18	-	TRBJ2-7	-	TGTGCCAGCCCACCACCAGAGCGTTGGGCCGAGGGGGAGCAGTACTTC	CASPPPERWAEGEQYF
TRBV20-1	TRBD1	TRBJ1-2	once	TGCAGTGCTCACACAGGGGGGAACTATGGCTACACCTTC	CSAHTGGNYGYTF
TRBV20-1	-	TRBJ1-2	-	TGCAGTGCTAGAGACAGGAGCTATGGCTACACCTTC	CSARDRSYGYTF
TRBV15	-	TRBJ1-1	many	TGTGCCACCAGCAGAGATCAGGGACTCGCTGAAGCTTTCTTT	CATSRDQGLAEAFF
TRBV5-5	-	TRBJ1-1	-	TGTGCCAGCAGCCCAGGGTCGGGGACGGGCACTGAAGCTTTCTTT	CASSPGSGTGTEAFF
TRBV30	-	TRBJ1-1	-	TGTGCCTACACAGGGAACACTGAAGCTTTCTTT	CAYTGNTEAFF
TRBV11-3	-	TRBJ2-1	-	TGTGCCAGCAGCTTGCACACGGGGTACAATGAGCAGTTCTTC	CASSLHTGYNEQFF
TRBV6-6	-	TRBJ1-5	-	TGTGCCAGCAGTTCCGTACAGGTCCACAATCAGCCCCAGCATTTT	CASSSVQVHNQPQHF
TRBV10-2	TRBD1	TRBJ1-6	-	TGTGCCGCGAGACAGGGTAACAATTCACCCCTCCACTTT	CAARQGNNSPLHF
TRBV30	-	TRBJ2-7	-	TGTGCCTGGAGTGTCCGGATAAACGAGCAGTACTTC	CAWSVRINEQYF
TRBV6-2/TRBV6-3	TRBD1	TRBJ1-5	many	TGTGCCAGCACCCGACAGGGGACTCAGCCCCAGCATTTT	CASTRQGTQPQHF
TRBV27	-	TRBJ2-5	many	TGTGCCAGCAGTTCATTCTACGGGGCCAAAGAGACCCAGTACTTC	CASSSFYGAKETQYF
TRBV5-1	TRBD1	TRBJ2-7	-	TGCGCCAGCAGCTTGGTAGGGACAGGGCTCTACGAGCAGTACTTC	CASSLVGTGLYEQYF
TRBV15	-	TRBJ1-1	many	TGTGCCACCAGCAAAGTAGGGACTGACGAAGCTTTCTTT	CATSKVGTDEAFF
TRBV3-1	-	TRBJ1-1	many	TGTGCCAGCAGCCAAACGGCCTACAACACTGAAGCTTTCTTT	CASSQTAYNTEAFF
TRBV2	-	TRBJ2-5	many	TGTGCCAGCAGTGAAGAATCGGGGCCCCAAGAGACCCAGTACTTC	CASSEESGPQETQYF
TRBV20-1	-	TRBJ2-7	many	TGCAGTGCCCCGGATCCCCACGAGGAGCAGTACTTC	CSAPDPHEEQYF
TRBV3-1	-	TRBJ2-2	-	TGTGCCAGCAGCCTACAGGGTACATCGAACACCGGGGAGCTGTTTTTT	CASSLQGTSNTGELFF
TRBV20-1	-	TRBJ2-1	-	TGCAGTGCTAGAGATCCTAGCGCCGGCTCCTACAATGAGCAGTTC	CSARDPSAGSYNEQF
TRBV5-1	-	TRBJ1-1	many	TGCGCCAGCACCCAATCTCCGACAGTGAACACTGAAGCTTTCTTT	CASTQSPTVNTEAFF
TRBV2	-	TRBJ1-2	many	TGTGCCAGCAGTGGACGACAGAATAACTATGGCTACACCTTC	CASSGRQNNYGYTF
TRBV2	-	TRBJ1-1	many	TGTGCCAGCCGGTCATGGGGGGCGGGAATGAACACTGAAGCTTTCTTT	CASRSWGAGMNTEAFF
TRBV5-1	-	TRBJ1-5	-	TGCGCCAGCAGCTTGGGTCAGGACCAGCCCCAGCATTTT	CASSLGQDQPQHF
TRBV29-1	TRBD1	TRBJ1-1	many	TGCAGCGTTGGCGAGCTACTCGGACAGGGTATTCGTCACACTGAAGCTTTCTTT	CSVGELLGQGIRHTEAFF
TRBV19	TRBD1	TRBJ2-7	few	TGTGCCAGTAGTATCGGGACAGCACGATCCTACGAGCAGTACTTC	CASSIGTARSYEQYF
TRBV15	-	TRBJ2-5	many	TGTGCCACCAGCAGAGATCCAGGCAGTCAAGAGACCCAGTACTTC	CATSRDPGSQETQYF
TRBV24-1	-	TRBJ2-7	-	TGTGCCACCAGTGACCCCGGAACTCGCGAGCAGTACTTC	CATSDPGTREQYF
TRBV2	-	TRBJ1-5	many	TGTGCCAGCAGTGAGGAGAGGTTTAGCAATCAGCCCCAGCATTTT	CASSEERFSNQPQHF
TRBV7-2	TRBD2	TRBJ2-1	many	TGTGCCAGCAGCTTATCGGGGGGGCCGAATGAGCAGTTCTTC	CASSLSGGPNEQFF
TRBV12-3/TRBV12-4	TRBD1	TRBJ2-1	few	TGTGCCAGCAGTGCACAGGGGATCTCTTACAATGAGCAGTTCTTC	CASSAQGISYNEQFF
TRBV7-2	-	TRBJ2-3	many	TGTGCCAGCAGCGGTCAGGGGATTCGCACAGATACGCAGTATTTT	CASSGQGIRTDTQYF
TRBV6-6	-	TRBJ2-2	many	TGTGCCAGCAGTTACTCGGGAACCGGGGAGCTGTTTTTT	CASSYSGTGELFF
TRBV2	TRBD1	TRBJ1-2	many	TGTGCCAGCAGTCTCACATATAAGACGGGGACAGGGGGTCGAGGCTACACCTTC	CASSLTYKTGTGGRGYTF
TRBV6-2/TRBV6-3	TRBD2	TRBJ2-5	many	TGTGCCACCAGCCTAGCGGGAGTGGCAGAGACCCAGTACTTC	CATSLAGVAETQYF
TRBV18	-	TRBJ2-5	many	TGTGCCAGCTCACCTCTCAGCGATCCGTACCAAGAGACCCAGTACTTC	CASSPLSDPYQETQYF
TRBV2	TRBD2	TRBJ2-5	many	TGTGCCAGCACATCCCTAGCGGGGAAAGAGACCCAGTACTTC	CASTSLAGKETQYF
TRBV20-1	-	TRBJ2-5	many	TGCAGTGTGCAGCCCACCGCGAAGGAGACCCAGTACTTC	CSVQPTAKETQYF
TRBV6-1	-	TRBJ1-4	many	TGTGCCAGCAGTCTCGCTTGGGGAGAAAAACTGTTTTTT	CASSLAWGEKLFF
TRBV29-1	-	TRBJ2-1	few	TGCAGCGTTGTCACACAGGGAGCTGGCAATGAGCAGTTCTTC	CSVVTQGAGNEQFF
TRBV3-1	-	TRBJ2-3	few	TGTGCCAGCAGCCAATTAGGAGGAAGCACAGATACGCAGTATTTT	CASSQLGGSTDTQYF
TRBV6-1	TRBD2	TRBJ2-5	many	TGTGCCAGCTTAGTACTAGCGAAAGAGACCCAGTACTTC	CASLVLAKETQYF
TRBV20-1	-	TRBJ2-1	many	TGCAGTGCGCCAGCCTACAATGAGCAGTTCTTC	CSAPAYNEQFF